A selection of T cell receptor beta chains follows, all from one sample in a study of T cell responses to AZD1222 COVID-19 vaccine. Assay: immunoSEQ multiplex PCR; the TCRdb copy retains only in-frame clones and omits some. The sample contains some 150,000 clones, approximately 88% of which appear only once. The sequencing here drew on peripheral blood, taken 28 days after the second dose of the MenACWY control vaccine. The receptors here all came from an adult who received the MenACWY meningococcal vaccine as a control. Each CDR3 is given with its conserved first and last residue. D genes are given only for firm matches. Clone size is stated in some rows and not others, as once, few, many or a class when expanded.

TRBV24-1,TRBD2,TRBJ2-3,-,TGTGCCACCAGTGCGCTAGCGGGGGGCCCAGATACGCAGTATTTT,CATSALAGGPDTQYF
TRBV10-1,TRBD2,TRBJ2-2,few,TGCGCCAGCAGTGACACGGCCCAACTAGCGGGAGGGCGAAACGGGGAGCTGTTTTTT,CASSDTAQLAGGRNGELFF
TRBV7-3,-,TRBJ1-2,-,TGTGCCAGCAGCGCCGTCGAATTCCCATGGGACTATGGCTACACCTTC,CASSAVEFPWDYGYTF
TRBV6-6,-,TRBJ1-1,-,TGTGCCAGCAGTTACGGACAGTACACTGAAGCTTTCTTT,CASSYGQYTEAFF
TRBV2,-,TRBJ1-5,-,TGTGCCAGCAGTGTAATAACGAGGGGGGATCAGCCCCAGCATTTT,CASSVITRGDQPQHF
TRBV5-4,-,TRBJ1-2,few,TGTGCCAGCAGCTTGGACGGAGGGATCAACTATGGCTACACCTTC,CASSLDGGINYGYTF
TRBV29-1,-,TRBJ1-5,-,TGCAGCGGGGGCTCGGCCGGGCAGCCCCAGCATTTT,CSGGSAGQPQHF
TRBV21-1,-,TRBJ1-4,-,TGTGCCAGCAGCAAAGCCCTTTCTCTCACCTACAGGGTCGGAACTACTAATGAAAAACTGTTTTTT,CASSKALSLTYRVGTTNEKLFF
TRBV29-1,TRBD2,TRBJ2-1,-,TGCAGCGTCAGACTAGCGGGCCACCCCCATGAGCAGTTCTTC,CSVRLAGHPHEQFF
TRBV28,-,TRBJ1-1,-,TGTGCCAGCACCCAGGGCGCGTTAAAAGCTTTCTTT,CASTQGALKAFF
TRBV5-4,-,TRBJ2-7,once,TGTGCCAGCAGCTTGGACAGGGTGGGAGAGCAGTACTTC,CASSLDRVGEQYF
TRBV28,-,TRBJ1-6,-,TGTGCCAGCAGTTTAAACAATTCACCCCTCCACTTT,CASSLNNSPLHF
TRBV19,-,TRBJ1-2,-,TGTGCCAGCACCCCATACAGCGACGACTATGGCTACACCTTC,CASTPYSDDYGYTF
TRBV28,-,TRBJ2-7,-,TGTGCCAGCAGCCGCTCCGGGGGCAGGGACGAGCAGTACTTC,CASSRSGGRDEQYF
TRBV12-3/TRBV12-4,-,TRBJ2-5,-,TGTGCCAGCAGTTCTAGGGGAGGAGAGACCCAGTACTTC,CASSSRGGETQYF
TRBV20-1,-,TRBJ2-7,-,TGCAGTTGGGTAGGGGCATACGAGCAGTACTTC,CSWVGAYEQYF
TRBV30,TRBD1,TRBJ1-3,-,TGTGCCTGGAGTGTAAGGGACAGGGGACTGTCCGGAAACACCATATATTTT,CAWSVRDRGLSGNTIYF
TRBV4-1,-,TRBJ2-3,-,TGCGCCAGCAGCCAAGAACGGGGGGCCCTTTATCTTAGCACAGATACGCAGTATTTT,CASSQERGALYLSTDTQYF
TRBV6-2/TRBV6-3,TRBD1,TRBJ1-5,-,TGTGCCAGCAGTTACAGGGGGCAAGGGCAGCCCCAGCATTTT,CASSYRGQGQPQHF
TRBV7-2,-,TRBJ1-2,-,TGTGCCAGCAGCTTAGGGGCCGGATTGAGCTATGGCTACACCTTC,CASSLGAGLSYGYTF
TRBV12-3/TRBV12-4,TRBD1,TRBJ1-1,-,TGTGCCAGCGGAACAGGGGACACTGAAGCTTTCTTT,CASGTGDTEAFF
TRBV18,-,TRBJ2-2,-,TGTGCCAGCTCACCGGCAGGGTTCAACACCGGGGAGCTGTTTTTT,CASSPAGFNTGELFF